One and the same sample provided the 23 T cell receptor beta chains below, sequenced in a study of T cells after posttransplantation cyclophosphamide. Repertoires were generated with immunoSEQ multiplex PCR, while TCRdb's copy carries only in-frame clones and drops some. This sample has tens of thousands of clones, each found more than once. The sequencing sample was made of PBMCs. The receptors originated from a woman in her sixties or seventies in good health, CMV-negative, and a related stem cell transplant donor.

This clone was counted many times. This rearrangement joins TRBV6-6 to TRBJ2-1; 7 positions match TRBD2. The CDR3 contains 14 residues. CDR1 is MNHNY and CDR2 is SVGAGI in the germline V gene (reference sequence). Trimming took 2 bases from V and 4 from J; bases not matched to a gene: 2. The DNA for the CDR3 is TGTGCCAGCAGTTACCCCGGGGGGTACAATGAGCAGTTCTTC. Translated: CASSYPGGYNEQFF.

This clone was detected ten times or more. The rearrangement joins TRBV7-3 to TRBJ2-1; 9 nucleotides agree with TRBD2. The trim removed 1 base at V and 3 bases at J, leaving 7 bases unmatched. Looked up from germline, CDR1 is SGHTA and CDR2 is FQGTGA. CDR3 length: 17 residues. The CDR3 sequence: CASSLRGGGVGYNEQFF. Here the CDR3 DNA reads TGTGCCAGCAGCTTAAGAGGCGGGGGGGTTGGCTACAATGAGCAGTTCTTC.

This clone occurred a few times. This chain joins TRBV6-1 and TRBJ2-5; TRBD2 agrees at 11 bases. The CDR3 loop spans 15 amino acids. Germline V gene data show CDR1 as MNHNS and CDR2 as SASEGT. J lost 5 bases, V lost 6 bases, and 8 bases had no gene match. CDR3 amino acids: CASRTSGSGRETQYF. The CDR3 coding sequence is TGTGCCAGCAGAACTAGCGGGAGTGGTCGGGAGACCCAGTACTTC.

This clone was observed many times. The chain combines TRBV10-3 with TRBJ1-5; D might be TRBD1 (5 bases). CDR1 is ENHRY, CDR2 SYGVKD, per germline. The CDR3 spans 14 residues. V lost 6 bases, J lost 2 bases, and 11 bases lay in between. CDR3 nucleotide sequence: TGTGCCATCAGACGGACATTCTGCAATCAGCCCCAGCATTTT. Its protein product is CAIRRTFCNQPQHF.

The chain is built from TRBV30 and TRBJ1-2; 7 nucleotides line up with TRBD1. The V segment lost 3 bases and the J segment 4 bases; nucleotides outside the gene matches: 2. CDR1 is GTSNPN and CDR2 is SVGIG in the germline V gene (reference sequence). The length of the CDR3 is 12 residues. The CDR3 is CAWRGGGYGYTF. The CDR3 bases are TGTGCCTGGAGAGGGGGCGGCTATGGCTACACCTTC.

The chain joins TRBV7-2 to TRBJ2-7; D not certain. The germline V gene encodes CDR1 SGHTA and CDR2 FQGNSA. This CDR3 is built from 12 residues. V was cut by 3 bases and J by 3 bases, with 6 bases left in between. The CDR3 region is CASSFSNYEQYF. CDR3 sequence (DNA): TGTGCCAGCAGCTTTTCCAACTACGAGCAGTACTTC.

At least ten counts were recorded for this clone. V usage is TRBV5-1 and J usage is TRBJ1-1; weak D call: TRBD1 (5 bases). Germline V gene lookup returns CDR1 SGHRS and CDR2 YFSETQ. CDR3 length: 14 amino acids. V shed 3 bases and J shed 1 base, with 10 bases lying between them. This CDR3 reads CASSSGSPNTEAFF. In nucleotides, the CDR3 is TGCGCCAGCAGCTCAGGGAGTCCGAACACTGAAGCTTTCTTT.

In its sample, this clone was seen many times. The chain recombines TRBV15 with TRBJ2-2, with D unresolved. CDR1 is LNHNV and CDR2 is YYDKDF in the germline V gene (reference sequence). Between the trimmed V and J ends, which lost 1 base and 6 bases, there was a span of 6 bases. This CDR3 has 13 residues. In DNA, the CDR3 is TGTGCCACCAGCAGAGGAGGCCCCGGGGAGCTGTTTTTT. Its protein is CATSRGGPGELFF.

This clone was detected ten times or more. The chain couples TRBV28 to TRBJ1-5; the D is unclear. Trimming cost V 7 bases and J 5 bases, with 12 bases left between them. CDR3 length: 13 amino acids. Germline V gene sequence: CDR1 MDHEN, CDR2 SYDVKM. The CDR3 bases are TGTGCCAGCACCGTGGTACCGGATCAGCCCCAGCATTTT. Amino acids: CASTVVPDQPQHF.

This chain links TRBV29-1 with TRBJ2-1; D is possibly TRBD2 (5 bases). This CDR3 comprises 11 residues. The germline CDR1 and CDR2 sequences are SQVTM and ANQGSEA. The germline V and J ends were trimmed by 0 bases and 13 bases, with 10 bases remaining between them. This CDR3 is CSVEERAYQFF. The CDR3, as DNA: TGCAGCGTTGAAGAGCGGGCCTACCAGTTCTTC.

This clone was recorded at least ten times. The chain couples TRBV11-2 to TRBJ2-2, with D maybe TRBD1 (5 bases). Trimming took 8 bases from V and 0 from J, leaving 10 bases between them. Germline CDR1 and CDR2: SGHAT and FQNNGV. This CDR3 spans 14 amino acids. Here the CDR3 reads CASRGHANTGELFF. The CDR3 region has the DNA TGTGCCAGCCGTGGACACGCGAACACCGGGGAGCTGTTTTTT.

This clone was recorded at least ten times. The V gene is TRBV28, the J gene TRBJ1-2, with D unresolved. V was clipped by 6 bases and J by 5 bases, with 13 bases between them. Germline CDR1 MDHEN, CDR2 SYDVKM. The CDR3 extends over 13 amino acids. CDR3 in DNA: TGTGCCAGCAGCAAGCCCCCCCCATATGGCTACACCTTC. Amino acids: CASSKPPPYGYTF.

This clone was seen repeatedly, ten times or more. The genes are TRBV7-2 and TRBJ2-7; 14 bases line up with TRBD2. Germline V gene lookup returns CDR1 SGHTA and CDR2 FQGNSA. CDR3 length: 18 amino acids. With 5 bases clipped from V and 0 bases from J, the junction kept 9 bases outside the gene matches. The CDR3 DNA follows: TGTGCCAGCAGCGAACGAAGGACTAGCGGGGGGCTCTCCTACGAGCAGTACTTC. It specifies CASSERRTSGGLSYEQYF.

At least ten counts were recorded for this clone. This sequence joins TRBV5-1 and TRBJ2-7; no definite D call. V was shortened by 4 bases and J by 3 bases, with 8 bases between the two germline ends. Germline V gene data show CDR1 as SGHRS and CDR2 as YFSETQ. This CDR3 comprises 12 residues. CDR3 DNA sequence: TGCGCCAGCAGCCCTAACTACTACGAGCAGTACTTC. Translated, it gives CASSPNYYEQYF.

This clone was detected many times. This chain connects TRBV4-3 to TRBJ1-2; 12 nucleotides match TRBD1. CDR1 is LGHNA, CDR2 YSLEER, per germline. Trimming removed 3 bases from V and 3 bases from J; junction bases left unmatched: 5. This CDR3 is 16 amino acids long. CDR3: CASSQPGQGAYYGYTF. In DNA, the CDR3 is TGCGCCAGCAGCCAGCCGGGACAGGGGGCATACTATGGCTACACCTTC.

Many counts were recorded for this clone. This chain links TRBV19 with TRBJ1-1; the match to TRBD1 covers 7 bases. J was trimmed by 0 bases and V by 9 bases; bases with no gene match: 7. Germline lookup yields CDR1 LNHDA and CDR2 SQIVND (reference sequence). There are 14 residues in the CDR3. The CDR3 spells CASTGTVLNTEAFF. CDR3 sequence (DNA): TGTGCCAGCACCGGGACAGTCTTGAACACTGAAGCTTTCTTT.

This clone was seen ten or more times. CDR3 residues: CASSPDRVVWEQYF. CDR3 in DNA: TGTGCCAGCAGCCCGGACAGGGTAGTATGGGAGCAGTACTTC. This chain connects TRBV27 to TRBJ2-7; 8 nucleotides match TRBD1. CDR3 length: 14 residues. V lost 6 bases, J lost 7 bases, and 11 bases stayed unmatched. The germline gives CDR1 MNHEY, CDR2 SMNVEV (reference sequence).

This clone turned up a few times. The rearrangement uses TRBV29-1 and TRBJ2-3; a possible D gene is TRBD1 (5 bases). This CDR3 comprises 13 residues. The germline gives CDR1 SQVTM, CDR2 ANQGSEA. V lost 2 bases and J lost 1, with 7 bases in between. CDR3 nucleotide sequence: TGCAGCGTTGAAACAGGACGCACAGATACGCAGTATTTT. This encodes CSVETGRTDTQYF.

This clone showed up many times. The chain has TRBV30 and TRBJ1-1; D uncertain. Trimming shortened V by 6 bases and J by 7 bases, and 9 bases separated the two germline ends. The CDR3 runs to 10 residues. Germline V gives CDR1 GTSNPN, CDR2 SVGIG (reference sequence). This CDR3 reads CACHRSEAFF. CDR3 sequence (DNA): TGTGCCTGCCACCGCAGTGAAGCTTTCTTT.

Details on this clone: Sequence at one end of the junction differs from germline and may be a read error. V gene TRBV20-1 combines with J gene TRBJ1-1; maybe TRBD1 (5 bases). The V gene's germline CDR1 is DFQATT and CDR2 SNEGSKA (reference sequence). This CDR3 is built from 9 residues. In DNA form, the CDR3 reads TGCAGTGCTAGTCCAGACGGGGGGTTT. Protein: CSASPDGGF.

This clone has at least ten counts. The chain is built from TRBV4-3 and TRBJ2-7, with 13 nucleotides matching TRBD2. The trim removed 1 base at V and 3 bases at J, leaving 9 bases unmatched. The CDR3 has 18 amino acids. Germline values: CDR1 LGHNA, CDR2 YSLEER. CDR3 coding DNA: TGCGCCAGCAGCCAAGCTACTAGCGGGGGGGCCAGTGTCTACGAGCAGTACTTC. The encoded protein is CASSQATSGGASVYEQYF.

This clone has ten or more counts. This chain connects TRBV27 to TRBJ2-7; 9 bases are a match to TRBD2. The CDR3 contains 15 residues. Trimming at V came to 3 bases and at J to 6 bases, leaving 9 bases not matched to a gene. The germline CDR1 and CDR2 sequences are MNHEY and SMNVEV (reference sequence). CDR3 in DNA: TGTGCCAGCAGTTTCCGGTTAGCGGGAGTTTCCGAGCAGTACTTC. Protein product: CASSFRLAGVSEQYF.

The table lists this clone with a few counts. The chain uses TRBV19 and TRBJ2-7, with D perhaps being TRBD1 or TRBD2 (5 bases each). The V and J ends lost 3 bases and 5 bases respectively, with 17 bases between them. Germline V gene sequence: CDR1 LNHDA, CDR2 SQIVND (reference sequence). The CDR3 sequence is 15 residues long. The CDR3 is CASSISPAGSHEQYF. The CDR3 nucleotides read TGTGCCAGTAGTATTTCCCCCGCAGGGAGCCACGAGCAGTACTTC.